The entry below describes one TCR beta chain. Its antigen is unknown. Qualities for individual bases were not recorded, and no much larger clone is one base off. TCRbeta CDR3 regions were amplified from genomic DNA by means of the immunoSEQ Assay, a bias-controlled multiplex PCR. From the authors' description of their analysis: The number of nucleated cells in each sample was estimated from the amplification of reference gene primers within the assay. To quantify the absolute abundance of each unique TCRbeta CDR3 rearrangement, sequence reads were collapsed and filtered. For each sample, productive Simpson clonality was calculated as the square root of Simpson's diversity index over productive rearrangements. TCRdb carries this immuneACCESS record with in-frame sequences only. Its versions omit some clonotypes, under half of them owing to an unresolved V gene in the studies checked, with the rest unexplained. For V, J and clone size, that table is used; D and trimming come from the DNA. The sample includes 75,000 to 90,000 clones, with roughly 86% observed a single time. Clones ranked in the top ten supply 8% of the sample.

The V end loses 6 bases and the J end loses 2 bases, and a stretch of 14 bases separates them. The CDR3 numbers 14 residues from cysteine through phenylalanine. CDR3 DNA only is kept here, 42 bases in frame from base 1. CDR1 is given as MNHEY and CDR2 as SMNVEV, both from the germline V gene (reference sequence). Collaborating institutions collected whole blood in K2EDTA tubes following their own protocols. For TCRbeta analysis, collaborator samples were shipped as frozen whole blood, as isolated PBMCs, or as DNA extracted from either sample type. These data originate in a study of blood T cell repertoires in COVID-19 (dated by TCRdb to 2020 to 2021). Context from the whole study: Collaborator samples came from the United States, Italy and Spain and covered acute and convalescent phases of COVID-19. Sample metadata almost always included a de-identified subject ID, COVID-19 status, age in years and sex. Deeply sampled blood TCRbeta repertoires from subjects exposed to, actively infected with, or recovered from COVID-19 were included in the dataset. The samples were drawn from two sources: the first 160 participants of the ongoing ImmuneRACE study, and 950 to 1,500 subjects contributed by 6 global collaborators. The repertoires were released in a freely available public database intended as a resource for research on the immune response to SARS-CoV-2. HLA class I and class II types, where available, came from metadata supplied by the sample provider rather than from assay-based typing. The material from the prospective study consisted of cDNA or gDNA derived from T cells, B-cell-depleted T cells, or PBMCs.

General study outcomes and caveats: The quantity of clinical and demographic metadata differed by source and by participant and was supplied without curation.

The chain links TRBV27 with TRBJ2-7, with TRBD2 perhaps the D gene, on 5 matching bases. Sequencing was carried out using peripheral blood. The sequence was collected from a man aged 45-65 years with active COVID-19. The CDR3 reads CASRNGFGAYEQYF. The sequenced DNA: TGTGCCAGCAGAAACGGTTTCGGGGCCTACGAGCAGTACTTC.